This T cell receptor (beta chain) came from a study of shared clonotypes between healthy human individuals (dated by TCRdb to about 2020). Broadly, across the study: The cohort comprised a couple of women and a few men aged 18 to 49 years. The study deeply sequenced blood TCR repertoires of five healthy adults to estimate repertoire size and the extent of clonotype sharing between individuals. Different laboratories and diverse techniques were used to prepare libraries and sequence TCR repertoires, to increase sequencing depth and limit assay-specific biases. Each donor's leukapheresis produced roughly between about 0.9 and 9.5 billion PBMCs. The study at large found these results: Because the study included a small number of donors, the genetic and exposure-history diversity represented was limited. Pairwise subsampling led to the expectation that sequencing depth would affect the degree of clonotype sharing among donors. Sampling was limited to blood, and TCR repertoires in tissue likely differ from TCR repertoires in blood.

The CDR3, cysteine through phenylalanine, is 14 amino acids long. The DNA shown is the 42-base CDR3, in frame from base 1. V and J lose 0 bases and 8 bases, and a span of 14 bases separates them. The germline V gene supplies CDR1 SGDLS and CDR2 YYNGEE. Using the deep immunoSEQ assay, multiplex PCR amplified TCR CDR3 regions from genomic DNA. Extracted genomic DNA from each cell subset was spread evenly across all wells of several immunoSEQ 96-well plates, with each plate serving as a replicate. Each replicate PCR for unsorted PBMC received about 0.3 ug genomic DNA, equal to approximately 30,000 T cell genomes. Ten immunoSEQ deep assay plates were used to sequence the unsorted PBMC genomic DNA. The purified libraries were quantified using a Qubit 3.0 fluorometer, sized with a Bioanalyzer 2100, and then quantified again using the KAPA Library Quantification kit. Every immunoSEQ 96-well plate was sequenced on a separate single-read 150-cycle Illumina NextSeq 550 flow cell. In the source study's methods: Because the immunoSEQ output included only junctional sequences and no quality scores, the filtering could not be the same as the filtering used for full-length reads. Sequences were annotated with PyIR, a Python wrapper for IgBLAST v1.9, using IMGT germline references to assign V/J genes and CDR3. Reads with weak V/J assignments (E-value above 1e-6), missing CDR3, stop codons, out-of-frame junctions, or ambiguous translated residues were removed. A V3J clonotype was defined by an identical inferred V gene, J gene, and CDR3 amino acid sequence. To compute the percentage overlap between repertoires, the number of shared unique clonotypes was divided by the size of the smaller repertoire. Three approaches were used to assess repertoire richness: RTK rarefaction, the Chao1 estimator, and Recon v2.1 estimates of unobserved clonotypes. The immuneACCESS repertoire file appears here via TCRdb, limited to in-frame rearrangements. These files lack a portion of the clones; in checked studies, under half of the deficit traces to unresolved V genes, and the cause of the others is not known. V and J calls and clone size come straight from that table; D and trimming were deduced from the DNA. For this sample the table gives about 480,000 clones, of which 79% were detected only once. Under 15% of the sample rests with the top ten.

Donors were healthy HIV-negative adults with no recently reported acute infections or vaccinations. Every donor was a Caucasian adult residing in Nashville, Tennessee, USA. For unsorted samples, approximately 89 million PBMCs were counted, and genomic DNA was extracted using the QIAamp DNA Blood Mini kit. Blood was collected by leukapheresis, and PBMCs were isolated by Ficoll-Histopaque density gradient centrifugation and then cryopreserved in liquid nitrogen vapor phase. As regards this clone: This receptor's antigen is unknown. Nothing much larger sits one base from this clone, and base qualities are not available.

The receptor was derived from a woman in her forties in good health. Some clones in this sample may be carry-over from other donors' samples. The specimen was PBMCs. This sequence uses TRBV9 and TRBJ1-2; TRBD1 is perhaps the D gene, given 5 matching bases. The nucleotides read TGTGCCAGCAGCGTAGCTTGGCAGGGAGAAGGCTACACCTTC. The encoded protein is CASSVAWQGEGYTF.